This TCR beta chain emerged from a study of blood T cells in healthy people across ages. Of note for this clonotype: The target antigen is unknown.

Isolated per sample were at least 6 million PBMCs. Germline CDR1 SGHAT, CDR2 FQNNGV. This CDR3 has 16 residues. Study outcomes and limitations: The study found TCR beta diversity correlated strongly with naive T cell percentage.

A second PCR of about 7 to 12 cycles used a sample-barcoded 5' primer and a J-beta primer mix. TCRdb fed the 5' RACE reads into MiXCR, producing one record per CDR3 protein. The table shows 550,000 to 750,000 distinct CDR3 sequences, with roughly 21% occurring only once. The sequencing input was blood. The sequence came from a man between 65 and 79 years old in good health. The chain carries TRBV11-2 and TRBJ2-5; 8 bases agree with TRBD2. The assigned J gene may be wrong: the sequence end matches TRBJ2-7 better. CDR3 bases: TGTGCCAGCAGCTTAGGGGGCAAGCGGGAGTCCCACGAGCAGTACTTC. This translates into CASSLGGKRESHEQYF.